These 29 T cell receptor beta chains came from one sample sequenced in a study of T cell responses to AZD1222 COVID-19 vaccine. The repertoire was sequenced with immunoSEQ multiplex PCR; TCRdb's copy has only in-frame clones and lacks some. The sample lists 170,000 or so clones, almost 90% occurring once. Sample: peripheral blood, taken 28 days after the second AZD1222 dose. The receptors shown here come from an adult who received the AZD1222 COVID-19 vaccine.

This rearrangement joins TRBV7-2 to TRBJ2-2; D is undetermined. The V gene's germline CDR1 is SGHTA and CDR2 FQGNSA. V shed 5 bases and J shed 2 bases, with 15 bases lying between them. The CDR3 sequence is 16 residues long. The CDR3 reads CASSPVSAGNTGELFF. The CDR3 nucleotides read TGTGCCAGCAGCCCCGTCTCGGCCGGAAACACCGGGGAGCTGTTTTTT.

The chain employs TRBV2 and TRBJ1-4; D is possibly TRBD1 (6 bases). Between the trimmed V and J ends, which lost 6 bases and 6 bases, there was a span of 14 bases. This CDR3 contains 14 residues. Per the germline V gene, CDR1 is SNHLY and CDR2 is FYNNEI. This CDR3 is CASRYTGSDEKLFF. Written as DNA, the CDR3 is TGTGCCAGCAGGTATACAGGGAGTGATGAAAAACTGTTTTTT.

The V and J genes are TRBV6-5 and TRBJ1-2; weak D call: TRBD1 (6 bases). The CDR3 loop spans 14 amino acids. Between the trimmed V and J ends, which lost 7 bases and 4 bases, there was a span of 16 bases. The germline V gene has CDR1 MNHEY and CDR2 SVGAGI. The CDR3 DNA reads as TGTGCCAGCACTCAAAGGGGGGGCGGCTATGGCTACACCTTC. It specifies CASTQRGGGYGYTF.

J is TRBJ2-2 and V is TRBV18, with TRBD1 matching 7 bases. V lost 1 base and J lost 5; bases outside the gene matches: 10. The CDR3 sequence is 17 residues long. Germline V lookup: CDR1 KGHSH, CDR2 LQKENI. The CDR3 DNA reads TGTGCCAGCTCACCACAGACAGGGCCGACGGGTACCGGGGAGCTGTTTTTT. Its translation is CASSPQTGPTGTGELFF.

The chain combines TRBV3-1 (or the pseudogene TRBV3-2) with TRBJ2-7, with D tentatively TRBD1 (6 bases). Deletions cut 0 bases from V and 1 base from J, with 13 bases between. Germline V gives CDR1 LGHDT, CDR2 YNNKEL (reference sequence). The CDR3 covers 16 residues. The CDR3 DNA follows: TGTGCCAGCAGCCAAGAACCCGGGACACTTTCCTACGAGCAGTACTTC. Translating gives CASSQEPGTLSYEQYF.

The genes are TRBV30 and TRBJ2-3; 8 bases line up with TRBD2. Germline loops: CDR1 GTSNPN, CDR2 SVGIG (reference sequence). The CDR3 sequence is 14 residues long. Trimming removed 2 bases from V and 9 bases from J; junction bases left unmatched: 10. This CDR3 reads CAWSRDGGAGTQYF. Here the CDR3 DNA reads TGTGCCTGGAGTCGGGACGGGGGGGCCGGAACGCAGTATTTT.

The genes are TRBV5-4 and TRBJ2-2, with 13 bases matching TRBD2. The junction had 4 bases not matched to a gene; V was cut back by 4 bases and J by 1 base. This CDR3 comprises 17 residues. Germline CDR1 SGHNT, CDR2 YYREEE (reference sequence). CDR3 residues: CASSILAGGRNTGELFF. The CDR3 bases are TGTGCCAGCAGCATACTAGCGGGGGGGCGGAACACCGGGGAGCTGTTTTTT.

The chain combines TRBV6-5 with TRBJ1-4; D possibly corresponds to TRBD1 (5 bases). V dropped 0 bases and J dropped 8 bases, with 10 bases sitting between them. This CDR3 comprises 14 residues. Per the germline V gene, CDR1 is MNHEY and CDR2 is SVGAGI. The CDR3 loop is CASSYSPGNEKLFF. The CDR3 DNA reads as TGTGCCAGCAGTTACTCGCCAGGGAACGAAAAACTGTTTTTT.

The chain is built from TRBV5-1 and TRBJ1-2, with TRBD1 matching over 7 bases. The CDR3 contains 16 residues. The germline V gene has CDR1 SGHRS and CDR2 YFSETQ. The ends lost 4 bases at V and 7 bases at J; junction bases unmatched: 16. The CDR3 bases are TGCGCCAGCAGCACAATTGGACAGGTCGGATCTAGTGGCTACACCTTC. This gives the protein CASSTIGQVGSSGYTF.

This sequence joins TRBV27 and TRBJ2-7; possible D gene TRBD1, 5 bases. Germline CDR1 is MNHEY and CDR2 is SMNVEV (reference sequence). V lost 3 bases, J lost 0 bases, and 9 bases lay in between. The CDR3 covers 14 residues. The CDR3 protein is CASSLGHSSYEQYF. As DNA, the CDR3 is TGTGCCAGCAGTTTGGGGCACAGCTCCTACGAGCAGTACTTC.

V usage is TRBV7-8 and J usage is TRBJ1-3; D is unclear. The germline gives CDR1 SGHVS, CDR2 FQNEAQ. Trimming took 1 base from V and 5 from J, leaving 6 bases between them. CDR3 length: 13 residues. The CDR3 nucleotides are TGTGCCAGCAGCTTAGTCGGCCGAAACACCATATATTTT. This gives the protein CASSLVGRNTIYF.

This CDR3 reads CASSDRLGVLTDTQYF. In DNA form, the CDR3 reads TGTGCCAGCAGCGACAGACTAGGAGTGCTCACAGATACGCAGTATTTT. The chain uses TRBV5-8 and TRBJ2-3; possible D gene TRBD2, 6 bases. The CDR3 extends over 16 amino acids. V lost 4 bases and J lost 2, with 17 bases in between. Germline V gene lookup returns CDR1 SGHTS and CDR2 YDEGEE.

This chain joins TRBV15 and TRBJ2-2; 11 nucleotides align to TRBD1. Germline V gene lookup returns CDR1 LNHNV and CDR2 YYDKDF (reference sequence). This CDR3 has 16 residues. Trimming at V came to 5 bases and at J to 5 bases, leaving 7 bases not matched to a gene. The DNA of the CDR3 is TGTGCCACCAGCCGAGTGGGGGACAGGGGGACCGGGGAGCTGTTTTTT. Translated, it gives CATSRVGDRGTGELFF.

This clone was observed a handful of times. The V and J genes are TRBV18 and TRBJ1-1; no definite D call. CDR1 and CDR2 from the germline V gene are KGHSH and LQKENI. The CDR3 sequence is 13 residues long. Between the trimmed V and J ends, which lost 1 base and 5 bases, there was a span of 8 bases. CDR3 residues: CASSPQAETEAFF. In DNA, the CDR3 is TGTGCCAGCTCACCACAGGCGGAAACTGAAGCTTTCTTT.

The chain uses TRBV19 and TRBJ2-2, with D perhaps matching TRBD1 (5 bases). V shed 6 bases and J shed 1 base, with 9 bases lying between them. Per germline, CDR1 LNHDA and CDR2 SQIVND (reference sequence). This CDR3 comprises 14 residues. CDR3 sequence reads: CASRWGLNTGELFF. The DNA for the CDR3 is TGTGCCAGTAGGTGGGGCCTGAACACCGGGGAGCTGTTTTTT.

In nucleotides, the CDR3 is TGCGCCAGCAGCCAAGACAGGTTCGGCAGGGGGTTTTTT. Its protein is CASSQDRFGRGFF. The chain combines TRBV4-1 with TRBJ2-2; tentative D call: TRBD1 (6 bases). The CDR3 is made up of 13 amino acids. Trimming shortened V by 0 bases and J by 16 bases, and 15 bases separated the two germline ends. The germline gives CDR1 MGHRA, CDR2 YSYEKL.

In this sample, this clone turned up a few times. This CDR3 reads CAWSPGVGLSYEQYF. The CDR3 nucleotides read TGTGCCTGGAGTCCGGGGGTGGGCCTCTCCTACGAGCAGTACTTC. This chain uses TRBV30 with TRBJ2-7, with D maybe TRBD2 (6 bases). The V end lost 2 bases, the J end lost 0 bases, and 14 bases lay between the germline ends. There are 15 residues in the CDR3. Germline lookup yields CDR1 GTSNPN and CDR2 SVGIG (reference sequence). Complete variable domain (other parts from reference TRBV30 and TRBJ2-7): SQTIHQWPATLVQPVGSPLSLECTVEGTSNPNLYWYRQAAGRGLQLLFYSVGIGQISSEVPQNLSASRPQDRQFILSSKKLLLSDSGFYLCAWSPGVGLSYEQYFGPGTRLTVT.

The rearrangement joins TRBV7-2 to TRBJ1-2; no reliable D call. The V gene's germline CDR1 is SGHTA and CDR2 FQGNSA. V gave up 1 base and J gave up 4 bases, with 10 bases separating them. The CDR3 length is 14 residues. The DNA for the CDR3 is TGTGCCAGCAGCTTAGAGGGTTCTGGCTATGGCTACACCTTC. Its protein product is CASSLEGSGYGYTF.

The CDR3 DNA reads as TGTGCCAGCAGCGTAGGGGCGTGGCAGGGGGCAGCCGGGGAGCTGTTTTTT. Its protein product is CASSVGAWQGAAGELFF. V gene TRBV9 combines with J gene TRBJ2-2; 8 bases map to TRBD1. CDR1 SGDLS and CDR2 YYNGEE come from the germline V gene. The CDR3 contains 17 residues. The trim removed 0 bases at V and 6 bases at J, leaving 10 bases unmatched.

The V call is TRBV6-5, the J call TRBJ2-2; D is possibly TRBD1 (6 bases). Germline V CDR1 and CDR2: MNHEY, SVGAGI. V dropped 6 bases and J dropped 0 bases, with 11 bases sitting between them. This CDR3 contains 15 residues. This CDR3 reads CASRPDRPNTGELFF. DNA for the CDR3: TGTGCCAGCAGACCAGACAGGCCGAACACCGGGGAGCTGTTTTTT.

This clone has just one count. The rearrangement joins TRBV15 to TRBJ1-2; D unclear. Germline V CDR1 and CDR2: LNHNV, YYDKDF (reference sequence). Trimming stripped 0 bases from V and 7 bases from J, with 18 bases between. The CDR3 covers 16 residues. The CDR3 DNA sequence: TGTGCCACCAGCAGAGATCTCCTAGCCATCGGCCCTGGCTACACCTTC. It yields the protein CATSRDLLAIGPGYTF.

This rearrangement joins TRBV28 to TRBJ2-5; tentatively, D is TRBD1 (8 bases). Trimming shortened V by 6 bases and J by 5 bases, and 19 bases separated the two germline ends. The CDR3 extends over 15 amino acids. Germline V gene data show CDR1 as MDHEN and CDR2 as SYDVKM. CDR3: CASSKGGTGGETQYF. CDR3 DNA: TGTGCCAGCAGCAAGGGAGGGACAGGCGGGGAGACCCAGTACTTC.

This clone was detected only once. V is TRBV6-6 and J is TRBJ1-5, with D hard to call. The V gene lost 4 bases and the J gene lost 3 bases, with 7 bases spanning the gap. Germline V gene data show CDR1 as MNHNY and CDR2 as SVGAGI (reference sequence). CDR3 length equals 13 residues. This chain's CDR3 is CASSSGANQPQHF. The DNA for the CDR3 is TGTGCCAGCAGTTCCGGAGCCAATCAGCCCCAGCATTTT.

The chain has TRBV4-2 and TRBJ2-1; D perhaps matches TRBD1 (5 bases). Germline CDR1 reads LGHNA; CDR2 reads YNFKEQ. The CDR3 spans 15 residues. V was pared by 0 bases and J by 1 base, with 7 bases between. CDR3 sequence: CASSQDQGSYNEQFF. DNA of the CDR3: TGTGCCAGCAGCCAAGACCAGGGTTCCTACAATGAGCAGTTCTTC.

The chain uses TRBV15 and TRBJ1-5; a possible D gene is TRBD1 (5 bases). Germline V gene sequence: CDR1 LNHNV, CDR2 YYDKDF (reference sequence). The CDR3 is 15 residues long. The V and J ends lost 4 bases and 2 bases respectively, with 12 bases between them. The CDR3 region has the DNA TGTGCCACCAGCATGGAGAGGGGTGGCAATCAGCCCCAGCATTTT. This codes for CATSMERGGNQPQHF.

The genes are TRBV19 and TRBJ1-5; 7 nucleotides align to TRBD1. The CDR3 has 16 residues. Losses at the gene ends were 6 bases for V and 4 bases for J; bases not matched to a gene: 12. Looked up from germline, CDR1 is LNHDA and CDR2 is SQIVND (reference sequence). The CDR3 spells CASRTLDRALNQPQHF. In nucleotides, the CDR3 is TGTGCCAGTAGGACTTTAGACAGGGCCCTTAATCAGCCCCAGCATTTT.

This chain links TRBV28 with TRBJ1-1; 7 bases are shared with TRBD1. Trimming cost V 6 bases and J 7 bases; bases outside gene matches: 11. This CDR3 region has 14 residues. CDR1 and CDR2 from the germline V gene are MDHEN and SYDVKM. The CDR3 protein is CASSLTGRGLEAFF. CDR3 coding DNA: TGTGCCAGCAGCTTAACAGGGAGGGGGCTTGAAGCTTTCTTT.

V gene TRBV4-1 combines with J gene TRBJ2-7; weak D call: TRBD1 (6 bases). Per germline, CDR1 MGHRA and CDR2 YSYEKL. Trimming removed 4 bases at V and 6 bases at J, with 13 bases between. This CDR3 comprises 13 residues. This CDR3 reads CASSLLGTREQYF. In nucleotides, the CDR3 is TGCGCCAGCAGCCTCCTCGGGACACGCGAGCAGTACTTC.

The J gene is TRBJ2-2, the V gene TRBV29-1; 7 positions match TRBD1. Per germline, CDR1 SQVTM and CDR2 ANQGSEA. J was trimmed by 10 bases and V by 7 bases; bases with no gene match: 3. The CDR3 totals 10 residues. The CDR3 loop reads CSGGTEELFF. CDR3 nucleotides: TGCAGCGGGGGGACAGAGGAGCTGTTTTTT.